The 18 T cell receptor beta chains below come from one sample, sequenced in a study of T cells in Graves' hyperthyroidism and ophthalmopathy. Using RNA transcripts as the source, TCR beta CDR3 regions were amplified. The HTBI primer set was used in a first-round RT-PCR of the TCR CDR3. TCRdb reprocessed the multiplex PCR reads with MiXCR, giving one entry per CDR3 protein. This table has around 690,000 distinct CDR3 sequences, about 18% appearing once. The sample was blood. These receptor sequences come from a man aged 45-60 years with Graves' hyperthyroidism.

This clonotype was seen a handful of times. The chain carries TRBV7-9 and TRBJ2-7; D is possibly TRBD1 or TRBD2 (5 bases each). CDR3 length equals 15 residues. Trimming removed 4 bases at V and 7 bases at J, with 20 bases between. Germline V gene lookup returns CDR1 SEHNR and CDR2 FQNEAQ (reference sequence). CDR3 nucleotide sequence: TGTGCCAGCAGCTGGACCGGGACGAGGTTAAAGGAGCAGTACTTC. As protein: CASSWTGTRLKEQYF. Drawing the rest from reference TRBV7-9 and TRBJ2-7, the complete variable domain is DTGVSQNPRHKITKRGQNVTFRCDPISEHNRLYWYRQTLGQGPEFLTYFQNEAQLEKSRLLSDRFSAERPKGSFSTLEIQRTEQGDSAMYLCASSWTGTRLKEQYFGPGTRLTVT.

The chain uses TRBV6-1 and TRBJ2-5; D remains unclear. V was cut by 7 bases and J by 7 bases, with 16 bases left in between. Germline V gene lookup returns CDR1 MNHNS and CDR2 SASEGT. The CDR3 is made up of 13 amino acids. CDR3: CASIDVGSGTQYF. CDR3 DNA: TGTGCCAGCATTGATGTCGGGTCAGGGACCCAGTACTTC.

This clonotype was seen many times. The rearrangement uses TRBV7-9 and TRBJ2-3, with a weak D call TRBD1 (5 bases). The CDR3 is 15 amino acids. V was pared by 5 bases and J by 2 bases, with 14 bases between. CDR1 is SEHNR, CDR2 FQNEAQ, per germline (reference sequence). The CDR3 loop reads CASSIVVQATDTQYF. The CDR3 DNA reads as TGTGCCAGCAGCATCGTTGTACAGGCCACAGATACGCAGTATTTT.

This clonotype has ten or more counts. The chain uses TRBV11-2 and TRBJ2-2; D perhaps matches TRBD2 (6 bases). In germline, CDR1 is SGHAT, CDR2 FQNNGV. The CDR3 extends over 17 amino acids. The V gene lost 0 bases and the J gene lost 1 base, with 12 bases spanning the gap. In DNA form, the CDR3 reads TGTGCCAGCAGCTTAGATTTTGGGAGGCGGAACACCGGGGAGCTGTTTTTT. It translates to CASSLDFGRRNTGELFF.

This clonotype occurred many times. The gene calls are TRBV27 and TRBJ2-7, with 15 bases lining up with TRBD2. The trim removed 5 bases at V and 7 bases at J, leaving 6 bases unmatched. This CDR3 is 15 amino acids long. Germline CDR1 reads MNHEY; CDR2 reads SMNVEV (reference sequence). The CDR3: CASSPGTSGRSEQYF. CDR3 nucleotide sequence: TGTGCCAGCAGTCCAGGGACTAGCGGGAGGTCGGAGCAGTACTTC.

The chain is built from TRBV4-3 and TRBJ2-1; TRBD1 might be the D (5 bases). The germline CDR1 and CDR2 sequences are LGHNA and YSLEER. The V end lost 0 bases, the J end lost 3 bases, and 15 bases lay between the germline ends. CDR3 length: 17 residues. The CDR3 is CASSQDRPGWVYNEQFF. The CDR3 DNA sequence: TGCGCCAGCAGCCAAGATCGCCCAGGGTGGGTCTACAATGAGCAGTTCTTC.

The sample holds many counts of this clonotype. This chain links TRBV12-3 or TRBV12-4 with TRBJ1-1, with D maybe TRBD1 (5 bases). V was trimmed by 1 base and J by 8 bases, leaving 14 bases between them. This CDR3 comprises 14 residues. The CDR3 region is CASSLGLGYREAFF. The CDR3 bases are TGTGCCAGCAGTTTAGGACTGGGATACAGGGAAGCTTTCTTT.

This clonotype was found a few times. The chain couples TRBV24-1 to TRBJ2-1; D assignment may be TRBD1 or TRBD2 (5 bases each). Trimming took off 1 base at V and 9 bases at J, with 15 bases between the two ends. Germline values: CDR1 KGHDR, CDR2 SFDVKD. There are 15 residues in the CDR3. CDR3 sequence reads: CATSDFGAGYSEQFF. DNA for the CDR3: TGTGCCACCAGTGATTTCGGGGCAGGGTACTCTGAGCAGTTCTTC.

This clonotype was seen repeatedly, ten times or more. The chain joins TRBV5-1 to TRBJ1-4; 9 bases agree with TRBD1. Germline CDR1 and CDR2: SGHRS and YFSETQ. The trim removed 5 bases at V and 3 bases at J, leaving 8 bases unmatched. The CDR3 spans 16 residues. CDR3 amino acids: CASRPGTGSPNEKLFF. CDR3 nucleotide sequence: TGCGCCAGCAGGCCCGGGACAGGGTCGCCTAATGAAAAACTGTTTTTT. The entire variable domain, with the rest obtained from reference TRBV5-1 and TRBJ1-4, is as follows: KAGVTQTPRYLIKTRGQQVTLSCSPISGHRSVSWYQQTPGQGLQFLFEYFSETQRNKGNFPGRFSGRQFSNSRSEMNVSTLELGDSALYLCASRPGTGSPNEKLFFGSGTQLSVL.

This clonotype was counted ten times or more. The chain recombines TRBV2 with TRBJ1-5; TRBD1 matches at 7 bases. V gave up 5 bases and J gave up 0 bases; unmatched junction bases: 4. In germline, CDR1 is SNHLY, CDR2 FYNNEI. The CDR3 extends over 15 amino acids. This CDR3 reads CASSRQGNSNQPQHF. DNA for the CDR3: TGTGCCAGCAGTAGACAGGGTAATAGCAATCAGCCCCAGCATTTT.

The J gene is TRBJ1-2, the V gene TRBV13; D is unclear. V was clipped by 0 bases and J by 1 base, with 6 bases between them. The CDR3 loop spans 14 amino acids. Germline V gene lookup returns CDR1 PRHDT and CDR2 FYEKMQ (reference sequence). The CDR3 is CASSLGPNNYGYTF. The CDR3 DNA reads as TGTGCCAGCAGCTTAGGACCGAATAACTATGGCTACACCTTC.

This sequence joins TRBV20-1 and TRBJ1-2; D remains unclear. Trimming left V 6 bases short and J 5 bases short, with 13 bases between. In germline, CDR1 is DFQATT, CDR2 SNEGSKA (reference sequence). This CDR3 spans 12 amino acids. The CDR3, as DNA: TGCAGTGCCATGATGGCAGGATATGGCTACACCTTC. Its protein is CSAMMAGYGYTF.

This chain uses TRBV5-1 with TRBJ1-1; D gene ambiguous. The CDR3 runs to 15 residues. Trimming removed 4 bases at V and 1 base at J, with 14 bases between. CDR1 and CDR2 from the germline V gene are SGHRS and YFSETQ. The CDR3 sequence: CASSGAWGGNTEAFF. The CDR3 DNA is TGCGCCAGCAGCGGAGCATGGGGAGGGAACACTGAAGCTTTCTTT. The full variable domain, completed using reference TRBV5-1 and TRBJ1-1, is KAGVTQTPRYLIKTRGQQVTLSCSPISGHRSVSWYQQTPGQGLQFLFEYFSETQRNKGNFPGRFSGRQFSNSRSEMNVSTLELGDSALYLCASSGAWGGNTEAFFGQGTRLTVV.

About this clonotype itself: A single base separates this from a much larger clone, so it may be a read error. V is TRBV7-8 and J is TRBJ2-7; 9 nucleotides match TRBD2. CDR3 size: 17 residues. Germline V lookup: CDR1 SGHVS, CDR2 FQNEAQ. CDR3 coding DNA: TGTGCCAGCAGCTTAGCGGGGAACGCGGGAGGGTCCTACGACCAGTACTTC. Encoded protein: CASSLAGNAGGSYDQYF.

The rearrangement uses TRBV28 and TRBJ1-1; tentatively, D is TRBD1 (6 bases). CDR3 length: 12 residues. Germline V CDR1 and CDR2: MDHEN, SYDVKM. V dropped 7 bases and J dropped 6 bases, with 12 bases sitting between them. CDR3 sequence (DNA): TGTGCCAGCAAACAGGGTCGCGCTGAAGCTTTCTTT. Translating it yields CASKQGRAEAFF.

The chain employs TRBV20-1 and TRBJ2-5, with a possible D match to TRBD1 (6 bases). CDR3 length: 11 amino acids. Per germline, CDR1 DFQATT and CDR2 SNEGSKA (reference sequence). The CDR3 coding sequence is TGCAGCGAACGAGGACAGCCCTCCCGGTACTTC. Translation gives CSERGQPSRYF.

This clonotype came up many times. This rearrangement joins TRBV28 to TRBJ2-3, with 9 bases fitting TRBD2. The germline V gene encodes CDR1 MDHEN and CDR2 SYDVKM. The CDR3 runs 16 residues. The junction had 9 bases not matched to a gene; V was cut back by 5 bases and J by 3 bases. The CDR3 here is CASSPPGLARTDTQYF. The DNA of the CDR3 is TGTGCCAGCAGTCCACCGGGACTAGCTCGTACAGATACGCAGTATTTT. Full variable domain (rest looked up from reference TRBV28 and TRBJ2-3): DVKVTQSSRYLVKRTGEKVFLECVQDMDHENMFWYRQDPGLGLRLIYFSYDVKMKEKGDIPEGYSVSREKKERFSLILESASTNQTSMYLCASSPPGLARTDTQYFGPGTRLTVL.

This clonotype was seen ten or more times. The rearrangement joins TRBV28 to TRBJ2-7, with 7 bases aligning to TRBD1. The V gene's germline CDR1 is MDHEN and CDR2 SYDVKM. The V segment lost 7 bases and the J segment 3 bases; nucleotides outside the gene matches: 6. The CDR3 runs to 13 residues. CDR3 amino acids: CASTTSGGYEQYF. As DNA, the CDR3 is TGTGCCAGCACTACTTCAGGGGGCTACGAGCAGTACTTC. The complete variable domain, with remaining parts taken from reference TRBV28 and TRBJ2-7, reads DVKVTQSSRYLVKRTGEKVFLECVQDMDHENMFWYRQDPGLGLRLIYFSYDVKMKEKGDIPEGYSVSREKKERFSLILESASTNQTSMYLCASTTSGGYEQYFGPGTRLTVT.